The 6 T cell receptor beta chains in this list originate from one sample, sequenced in a study of T-cell memory formation after mild COVID-19. TCRdb passed the 5' RACE reads through MiXCR, listing each CDR3 protein once. The sample includes fewer than 600,000 distinct CDR3 sequences, 20% to 25% of them seen just once. The source material was PBMCs or a T cell subset sorted from them (not recorded which). Receptors were obtained from an adult woman who had mild COVID-19 (a few samples of this study predate the infection). Cell type and time point are not known.

This clonotype was recorded a few times. The J gene is TRBJ2-1, the V gene TRBV12-3 or TRBV12-4; D is undetermined. V shed 3 bases and J shed 0 bases, with 9 bases lying between them. The CDR3 extends over 15 amino acids. The CDR3 DNA sequence: TGTGCCAGCAGTTTTTCCCAGATCTCCTACAATGAGCAGTTCTTC. This sequence encodes CASSFSQISYNEQFF.

V and J are TRBV5-1 and TRBJ2-7, with 8 bases aligning to TRBD2. The CDR3 consists of 15 residues. The trim removed 0 bases at V and 0 bases at J, leaving 2 bases unmatched. Looked up from germline, CDR1 is SGHRS and CDR2 is YFSETQ. This CDR3 reads CASSLVAGHSYEQYF. As DNA, the CDR3 is TGCGCCAGCAGCTTGGTAGCGGGGCACTCCTACGAGCAGTACTTC.

The chain carries TRBV6-2 or TRBV6-3 and TRBJ2-7; the D gene is possibly TRBD2 (5 bases). The V end lost 0 bases, the J end lost 2 bases, and 14 bases lay between the germline ends. The CDR3 covers 16 residues. Germline lookup yields CDR1 MNHEY and CDR2 SVGEGT. The CDR3 nucleotides are TGTGCCAGCAGTTACTCCTGGGAGATCAACACCTACGAGCAGTACTTC. Translation: CASSYSWEINTYEQYF.

This rearrangement joins TRBV7-2 to TRBJ2-1, with 7 bases fitting TRBD2. CDR3 size: 18 residues. Germline trimming cut 0 bases from V and 6 bases from J; bases unmatched to any gene: 14. Germline V CDR1 and CDR2: SGHTA, FQGNSA. This CDR3 reads CASSLAPSSGRMGNEQFF. For the CDR3, the DNA is TGTGCCAGCAGCTTAGCGCCGTCTAGCGGACGGATGGGCAATGAGCAGTTCTTC. The whole variable domain, remainder taken from reference TRBV7-2 and TRBJ2-1, is GAGVSQSPSNKVTEKGKDVELRCDPISGHTALYWYRQSLGQGLEFLIYFQGNSAPDKSGLPSDRFSAERTGGSVSTLTIQRTQQEDSAVYLCASSLAPSSGRMGNEQFFGPGTRLTVL.

This clonotype has a handful of counts. The J gene is TRBJ1-5, the V gene TRBV9; D is perhaps TRBD1 (6 bases). Germline assignment: CDR1 SGDLS and CDR2 YYNGEE. The CDR3 is made up of 15 amino acids. Trimming removed 4 bases from V and 6 bases from J, with 17 bases in between. Here the CDR3 DNA reads TGTGCCAGCAGCCCGACGGGGGCCAGCGTTCAGCCCCAGCATTTT. Residues: CASSPTGASVQPQHF.

The rearrangement links TRBV3-1 to TRBJ1-2, with 7 bases lining up with TRBD1. The junction had 3 bases not matched to a gene; V was cut back by 1 base and J by 4 bases. Germline CDR1 reads LGHDT; CDR2 reads YNNKEL (reference sequence). This CDR3 spans 14 amino acids. DNA of the CDR3: TGTGCCAGCAGCCAAGCGGGACAGATCTATGGCTACACCTTC. Its translation is CASSQAGQIYGYTF.